The clone carrying this T cell receptor (beta chain) has just a few counts. Its cognate antigen is unknown. A second roughly 7 to 12 cycle PCR used barcoded and J-beta primers. TCRdb re-derived calls from the 5' RACE reads in MiXCR, one entry per CDR3 protein. This sample carries 800,000 or so distinct CDR3 sequences, 20% to 25% of them seen once, and the ten largest clones take around 3.6%. The sample is drawn from a study of blood T cells in healthy people across ages. Study-wide results and limits: In older individuals, TCR beta diversity per million T cells was lower, falling roughly linearly with age.

Trimming left V 3 bases short and J 7 bases short, with 9 bases between. The CDR3 spans 11 residues. From germline, CDR1 is GTSNPN and CDR2 SVGIG (reference sequence). The sample was also linked to a second study, of T cells of mothers and their children. As reported in that work: Per child, 2.5 million to 3 million TCR beta CDR3 reads were obtained, against over 10 million per mother.

The TCR comes from a boy aged 10-17 years in good health. The chain couples TRBV30 to TRBJ2-5; a possible D gene is TRBD2 (6 bases). Source material: blood. DNA for the CDR3: TGTGCCTGGAGCGTCGGGGGGACCCAGTACTTC. Translated, it gives CAWSVGGTQYF.